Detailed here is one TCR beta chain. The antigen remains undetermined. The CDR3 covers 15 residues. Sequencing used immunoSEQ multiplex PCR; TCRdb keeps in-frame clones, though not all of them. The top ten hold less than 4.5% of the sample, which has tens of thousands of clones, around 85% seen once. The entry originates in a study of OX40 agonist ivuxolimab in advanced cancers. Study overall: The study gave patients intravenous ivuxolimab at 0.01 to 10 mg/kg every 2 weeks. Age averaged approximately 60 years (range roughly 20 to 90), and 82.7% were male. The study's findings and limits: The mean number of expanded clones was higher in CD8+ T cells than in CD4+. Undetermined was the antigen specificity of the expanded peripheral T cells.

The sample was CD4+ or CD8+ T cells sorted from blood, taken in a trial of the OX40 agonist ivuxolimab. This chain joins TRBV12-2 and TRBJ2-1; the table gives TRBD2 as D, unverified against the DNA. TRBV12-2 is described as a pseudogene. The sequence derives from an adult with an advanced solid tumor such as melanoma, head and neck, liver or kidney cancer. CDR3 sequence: CASRLLAGTFNEQFF. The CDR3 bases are TGTGCAAGTCGCTTACTAGCGGGGACTTTCAATGAGCAGTTCTTC.